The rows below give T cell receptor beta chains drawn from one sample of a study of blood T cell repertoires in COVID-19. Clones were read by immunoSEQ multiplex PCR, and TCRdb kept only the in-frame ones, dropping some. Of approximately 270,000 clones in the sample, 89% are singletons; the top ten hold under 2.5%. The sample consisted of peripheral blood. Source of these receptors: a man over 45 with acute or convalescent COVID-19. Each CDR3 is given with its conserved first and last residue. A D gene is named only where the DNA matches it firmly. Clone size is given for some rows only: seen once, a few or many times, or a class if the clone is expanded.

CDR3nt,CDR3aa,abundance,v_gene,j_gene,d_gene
TGTGCCAGCAGCTTGGACAGGGCTGCCTATGGCTACACCTTC,CASSLDRAAYGYTF,-,TRBV5-8,TRBJ1-2,-
TGTGCCAGCAGACAGGACAGGGGGCTAGGTGAGCAGTTCTTC,CASRQDRGLGEQFF,-,TRBV6-5,TRBJ2-1,TRBD1
TGCGCCAGCAGCGTGCAGGGTTGGGATAATGAGCAGTTCTTC,CASSVQGWDNEQFF,-,TRBV5-1,TRBJ2-1,-
TGTGCCAGCAGAGTTCAGAACGGGGGGGAGCAGTTCTTC,CASRVQNGGEQFF,-,TRBV7-9,TRBJ2-1,TRBD2
TGTGCCAGCAGTTACTCGAGCATAAGTCGGGGCAACGTCCTGACTTTC,CASSYSSISRGNVLTF,-,TRBV6-5,TRBJ2-6,-
TGTGCCAGTAGTATGCCGGGACTCTCTGGAAACACCATATATTTT,CASSMPGLSGNTIYF,-,TRBV19,TRBJ1-3,-
TGTGCCAGCAGGAAGACAGGGAATGGAAACACCATATATTTT,CASRKTGNGNTIYF,-,TRBV7-2,TRBJ1-3,TRBD1
TGTGCCAGCACTCCCAGCGGGGAAAACACCATATATTTT,CASTPSGENTIYF,-,TRBV6-5,TRBJ1-3,-
TGTGCCAGTCGCGGGCAACGAGGCACAGATACGCAGTATTTT,CASRGQRGTDTQYF,few,TRBV6-5,TRBJ2-3,-
TGTGCCTGGAGTGTGGCAGGGGCGACTGAAGCTTTCTTT,CAWSVAGATEAFF,-,TRBV30,TRBJ1-1,-
TGTGCCTGGAGTGCGGCCGGAGACACCATATATTTT,CAWSAAGDTIYF,-,TRBV30,TRBJ1-3,-
TGTGCCAGCTCAACAGAGGACATCGGGTTTAACACTGAAGCTTTCTTT,CASSTEDIGFNTEAFF,-,TRBV18,TRBJ1-1,-
TGTGCCAGCAGTGATGGGGCTGGTGGCTACACCTTC,CASSDGAGGYTF,once,TRBV6-4,TRBJ1-2,-
TGTGCCAGCTCACCACAGGGACAGATGAACACCGGGGAGCTGTTTTTT,CASSPQGQMNTGELFF,-,TRBV18,TRBJ2-2,TRBD1
TGTGCCAGTAGTAAAGGGGGAAGTGGGGTTGGCTACACCTTC,CASSKGGSGVGYTF,-,TRBV19,TRBJ1-2,-
TGCGCCAGCAGCCCCTTTCCGGGACAGGGTGATGGCTACACCTTC,CASSPFPGQGDGYTF,-,TRBV5-1,TRBJ1-2,TRBD1
TGTGCCAGTACACAACCGGGAATGGGGTCACCCCTCCACTTT,CASTQPGMGSPLHF,-,TRBV19,TRBJ1-6,-
TGTGCCAGCAGCCAAAGGACAGGGTCTCTCACACCCCTCCACTTT,CASSQRTGSLTPLHF,once,TRBV3-1/TRBV3-2,TRBJ1-6,TRBD1
TGTGCCAGCAGTCCCCATAACTATGGCTACACCTTC,CASSPHNYGYTF,-,TRBV28,TRBJ1-2,-
TGTGCCAGCAGCTTGGTGGGGGGGAATGAGCAGTTCTTC,CASSLVGGNEQFF,few,TRBV5-5,TRBJ2-1,TRBD2
TGTGCCAGCAGCGCGAAAGGGGATTATGGCTACACCTTC,CASSAKGDYGYTF,-,TRBV7-9,TRBJ1-2,-
TGTGCCTGGAGTGTAGCGGGGGCGGGTACTGAAGCTTTCTTT,CAWSVAGAGTEAFF,-,TRBV30,TRBJ1-1,-
TGTGCCAGTGCCCGGGACAGCTACAACAATGAGCAGTTCTTC,CASARDSYNNEQFF,-,TRBV19,TRBJ2-1,TRBD1
TGTGCCAGCAGCCCAGGGGTGGGAGGGGGGACCCAGTACTTC,CASSPGVGGGTQYF,-,TRBV3-1/TRBV3-2,TRBJ2-5,-
TGTGCCAGCACCCCAGGGACTCCCAATGAGCAGTTCTTC,CASTPGTPNEQFF,-,TRBV6-2/TRBV6-3,TRBJ2-1,-
TGTGCCAGCAGCGCCTTGCCAGGGGTTATTTACAATGAGCAGTTCTTC,CASSALPGVIYNEQFF,-,TRBV9,TRBJ2-1,-
TGTGCCAGCAGCTCTCTTTGGAACACTGAAGCTTTCTTT,CASSSLWNTEAFF,-,TRBV5-8,TRBJ1-1,-
TGCAGCGTGGGACAGGGCGGCAATGAGCAGTTCTTC,CSVGQGGNEQFF,once,TRBV29-1,TRBJ2-1,TRBD1
TGTGCCAGCAGCTTAATGTCGGTCGCGAACACCGGGGAGCTGTTTTTT,CASSLMSVANTGELFF,-,TRBV11-1,TRBJ2-2,-
TGTGCCAGCAGCTTAGACCTAACAGGGAATGAAAAACTGTTTTTT,CASSLDLTGNEKLFF,once,TRBV11-2,TRBJ1-4,-
TGTGCCAGTATTTTGGGCAGGGGGCCCATGAACACTGAAGCTTTCTTT,CASILGRGPMNTEAFF,few,TRBV19,TRBJ1-1,TRBD1
TGTGCCAGCAGTTACGAGGCGCCCGCTAATGAAAAACTGTTTTTT,CASSYEAPANEKLFF,-,TRBV6-5,TRBJ1-4,-
TGTGCCAGCAGCCCGTCTAAGAGGGTGGGCTGGGAGCTGTTTTTT,CASSPSKRVGWELFF,few,TRBV7-8,TRBJ2-2,-
TGCAGCGTTGAAGATCAATTGGGACAGGGGGCGGCAGTAGGCTATGGCTACACCTTC,CSVEDQLGQGAAVGYGYTF,-,TRBV29-1,TRBJ1-2,TRBD1
TGTGCCAGTATTTCCGGGGGGTCTGGTTCACCCCTCCACTTT,CASISGGSGSPLHF,-,TRBV19,TRBJ1-6,-
TGTGCCAGCAGCCGAAGACTAGTTGGGGGGAATGAGCAGTTCTTC,CASSRRLVGGNEQFF,-,TRBV14,TRBJ2-1,-
TGTGCCAGCAGTTTGGAGGGGAATGGCTACACCTTC,CASSLEGNGYTF,-,TRBV6-6,TRBJ1-2,-
TGTGCCAGCCGCCCTGGCGGTAACACCGGGGAGCTGTTTTTT,CASRPGGNTGELFF,-,TRBV19,TRBJ2-2,-
TGTGCCAGCAGCAAAGGGGGCCGGGACACTGAAGCTTTCTTT,CASSKGGRDTEAFF,once,TRBV21-1,TRBJ1-1,-
TGTGCCAGCAGCCCCCCCCAGGGGCCGAACACCGGGGAGCTGTTTTTT,CASSPPQGPNTGELFF,once,TRBV7-8,TRBJ2-2,-
TGTGCCAGCTCCCTACGGACAGGGGACAATCAGCCCCAGCATTTT,CASSLRTGDNQPQHF,-,TRBV18,TRBJ1-5,TRBD1
TGTGCCAGCAGTCCCAGGGGCCGCTGGGGCTACACCTTC,CASSPRGRWGYTF,few,TRBV6-5,TRBJ1-2,-
TGTGCCAGCAGCTTATGGAAGGTGGCGGGGGGGCAAGAGACCCAGTACTTC,CASSLWKVAGGQETQYF,-,TRBV11-2,TRBJ2-5,TRBD2
TGTGCCAGCAGTGATTTTGGGGGGGCTTTCTTT,CASSDFGGAFF,-,TRBV2,TRBJ1-1,-
TGTGCCAGCAGCTTAGGGGGCAGGGGCGACTATGGCTACACCTTC,CASSLGGRGDYGYTF,-,TRBV7-8,TRBJ1-2,-
TGTGCCAGCAGTTACTTTACGACAGGCTTAGGCACTGAAGCTTTCTTT,CASSYFTTGLGTEAFF,-,TRBV6-5,TRBJ1-1,-
TGTGCCAGCAGGGCCCCGACAGTCTCTAATGAAAAACTGTTTTTT,CASRAPTVSNEKLFF,-,TRBV6-4,TRBJ1-4,-
TGTGCCAGCAGTGACCTGGGCCGGTATGGCTACACCTTC,CASSDLGRYGYTF,-,TRBV2,TRBJ1-2,-
TGTGCCAGCAACAGCGGGGACGTCGGTATGGCCACTGAAGCTTTCTTT,CASNSGDVGMATEAFF,-,TRBV9,TRBJ1-1,-
TGTGCCAGCTCACTCGGACAGGGGGCAAATTCACCCCTCCACTTT,CASSLGQGANSPLHF,-,TRBV18,TRBJ1-6,TRBD1
TGTGCCAGCAGTGAGGGAAGAGGGACCCAGTACTTC,CASSEGRGTQYF,-,TRBV6-6,TRBJ2-5,-
TGTGCCAGCAGCCCATCCGGGAATATGAACACTGAAGCTTTCTTT,CASSPSGNMNTEAFF,-,TRBV7-3,TRBJ1-1,-